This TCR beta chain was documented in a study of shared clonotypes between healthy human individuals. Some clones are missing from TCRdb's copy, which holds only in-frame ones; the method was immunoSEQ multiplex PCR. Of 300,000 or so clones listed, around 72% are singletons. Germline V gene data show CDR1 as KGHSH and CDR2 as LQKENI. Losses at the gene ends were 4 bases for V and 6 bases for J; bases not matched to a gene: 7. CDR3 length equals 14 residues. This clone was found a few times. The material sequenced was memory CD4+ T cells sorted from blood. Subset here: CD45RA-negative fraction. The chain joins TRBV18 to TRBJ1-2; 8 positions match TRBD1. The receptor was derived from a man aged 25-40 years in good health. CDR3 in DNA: TGTGCCAGCTCACTATTACAGGGGGAGGATGGCTACACCTTC. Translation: CASSLLQGEDGYTF.